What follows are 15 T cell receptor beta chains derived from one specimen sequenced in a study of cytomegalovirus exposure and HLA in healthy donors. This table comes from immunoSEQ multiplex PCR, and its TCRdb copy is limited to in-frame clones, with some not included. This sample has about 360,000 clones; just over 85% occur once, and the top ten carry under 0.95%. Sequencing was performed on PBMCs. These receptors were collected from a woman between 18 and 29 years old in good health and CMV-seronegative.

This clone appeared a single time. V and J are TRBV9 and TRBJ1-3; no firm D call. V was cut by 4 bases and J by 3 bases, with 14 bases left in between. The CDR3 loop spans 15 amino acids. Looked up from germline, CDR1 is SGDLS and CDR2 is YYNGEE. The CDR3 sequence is CASSPPEQNGNTIYF. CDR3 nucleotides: TGTGCCAGCAGCCCCCCTGAACAAAATGGAAACACCATATATTTT.

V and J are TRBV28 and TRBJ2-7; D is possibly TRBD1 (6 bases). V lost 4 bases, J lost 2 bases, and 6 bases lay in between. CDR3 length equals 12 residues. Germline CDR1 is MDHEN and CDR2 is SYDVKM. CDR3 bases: TGTGCCAGCAGTTCAGGGGCCTACGAGCAGTACTTC. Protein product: CASSSGAYEQYF. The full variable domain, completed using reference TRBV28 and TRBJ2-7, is DVKVTQSSRYLVKRTGEKVFLECVQDMDHENMFWYRQDPGLGLRLIYFSYDVKMKEKGDIPEGYSVSREKKERFSLILESASTNQTSMYLCASSSGAYEQYFGPGTRLTVT.

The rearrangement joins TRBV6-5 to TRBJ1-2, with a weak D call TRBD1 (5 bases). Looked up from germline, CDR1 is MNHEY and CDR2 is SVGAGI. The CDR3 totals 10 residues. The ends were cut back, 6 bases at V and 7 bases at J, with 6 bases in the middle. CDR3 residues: CASRGAGYTF. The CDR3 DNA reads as TGTGCCAGCAGAGGGGCTGGCTACACCTTC.

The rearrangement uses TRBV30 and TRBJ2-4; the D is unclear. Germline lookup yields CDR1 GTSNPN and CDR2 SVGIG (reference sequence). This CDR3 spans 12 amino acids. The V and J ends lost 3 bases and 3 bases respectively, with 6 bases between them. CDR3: CAWRPGKNIQYF. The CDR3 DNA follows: TGTGCCTGGAGGCCGGGCAAAAACATTCAGTACTTC. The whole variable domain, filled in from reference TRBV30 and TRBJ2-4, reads SQTIHQWPATLVQPVGSPLSLECTVEGTSNPNLYWYRQAAGRGLQLLFYSVGIGQISSEVPQNLSASRPQDRQFILSSKKLLLSDSGFYLCAWRPGKNIQYFGAGTRLSVL.

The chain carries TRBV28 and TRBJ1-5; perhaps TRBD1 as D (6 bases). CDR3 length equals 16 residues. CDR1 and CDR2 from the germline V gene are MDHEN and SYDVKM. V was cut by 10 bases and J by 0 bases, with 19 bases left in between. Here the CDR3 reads CATNRVGEYSNQPQHF. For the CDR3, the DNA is TGTGCCACTAACAGGGTTGGGGAATATAGCAATCAGCCCCAGCATTTT.

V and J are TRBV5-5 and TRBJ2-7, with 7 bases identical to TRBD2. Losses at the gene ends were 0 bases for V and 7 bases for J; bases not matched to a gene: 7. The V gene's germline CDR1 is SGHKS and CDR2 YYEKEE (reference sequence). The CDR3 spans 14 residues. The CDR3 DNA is TGTGCCAGCAGCTTGGTTGCGGGAGCGGGGGAGCAGTACTTC. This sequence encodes CASSLVAGAGEQYF.

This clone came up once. The CDR3 DNA is TGTGCCAGCAGCCACTATGGGTACGAGCAGTACTTC. Amino acids: CASSHYGYEQYF. The V call is TRBV6-5, the J call TRBJ2-7; D uncertain. The germline gives CDR1 MNHEY, CDR2 SVGAGI. Trimming cost V 6 bases and J 4 bases, with 10 bases left between them. CDR3 length: 12 amino acids.

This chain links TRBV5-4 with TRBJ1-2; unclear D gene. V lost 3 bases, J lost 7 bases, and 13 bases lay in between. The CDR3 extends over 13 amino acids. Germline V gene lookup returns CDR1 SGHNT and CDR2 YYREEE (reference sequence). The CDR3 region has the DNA TGTGCCAGCAGCTCGGTCCTCCGGGGTGGCTACACCTTC. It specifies CASSSVLRGGYTF.

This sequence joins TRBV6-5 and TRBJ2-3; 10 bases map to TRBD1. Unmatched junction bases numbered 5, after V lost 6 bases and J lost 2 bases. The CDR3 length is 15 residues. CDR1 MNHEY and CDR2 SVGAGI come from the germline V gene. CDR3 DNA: TGTGCCAGCAGGAGACAGGGGGCTGACACAGATACGCAGTATTTT. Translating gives CASRRQGADTDTQYF.

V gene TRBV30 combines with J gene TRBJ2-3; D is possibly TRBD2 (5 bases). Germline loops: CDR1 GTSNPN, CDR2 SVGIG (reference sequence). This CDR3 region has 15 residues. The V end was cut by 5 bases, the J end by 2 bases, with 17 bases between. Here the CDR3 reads CAWEPLGLATDTQYF. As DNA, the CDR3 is TGTGCCTGGGAACCACTAGGGCTAGCCACAGATACGCAGTATTTT.

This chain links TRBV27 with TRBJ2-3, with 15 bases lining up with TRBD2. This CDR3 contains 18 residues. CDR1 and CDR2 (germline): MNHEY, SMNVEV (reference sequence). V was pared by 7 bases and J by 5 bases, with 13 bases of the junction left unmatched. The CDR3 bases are TGTGCCAGCAAACAACCCGGACTAGCGGGGGGGTTCGTAGATACGCAGTATTTT. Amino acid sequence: CASKQPGLAGGFVDTQYF.

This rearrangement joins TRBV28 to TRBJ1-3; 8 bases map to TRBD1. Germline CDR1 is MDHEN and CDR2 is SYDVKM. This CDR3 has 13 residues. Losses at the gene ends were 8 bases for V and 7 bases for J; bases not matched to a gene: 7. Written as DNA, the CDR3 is TGTGCCAGCGGACAGGGCATAAGGAACACCATATATTTT. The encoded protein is CASGQGIRNTIYF. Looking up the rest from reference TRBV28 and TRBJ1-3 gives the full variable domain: DVKVTQSSRYLVKRTGEKVFLECVQDMDHENMFWYRQDPGLGLRLIYFSYDVKMKEKGDIPEGYSVSREKKERFSLILESASTNQTSMYLCASGQGIRNTIYFGEGSWLTVV.

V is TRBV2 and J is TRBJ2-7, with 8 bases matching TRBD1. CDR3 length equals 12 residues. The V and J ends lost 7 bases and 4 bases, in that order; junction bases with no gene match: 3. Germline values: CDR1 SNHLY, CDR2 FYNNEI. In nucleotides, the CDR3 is TGTGCCAGCACAGGGGACAGGTACGAGCAGTACTTC. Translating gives CASTGDRYEQYF.

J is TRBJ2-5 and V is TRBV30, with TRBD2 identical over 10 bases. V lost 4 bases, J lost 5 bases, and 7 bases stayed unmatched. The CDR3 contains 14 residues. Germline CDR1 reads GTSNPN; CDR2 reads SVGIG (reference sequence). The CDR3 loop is CAWTQREGRETQYF. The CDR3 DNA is TGTGCCTGGACCCAGCGGGAGGGCCGGGAGACCCAGTACTTC.

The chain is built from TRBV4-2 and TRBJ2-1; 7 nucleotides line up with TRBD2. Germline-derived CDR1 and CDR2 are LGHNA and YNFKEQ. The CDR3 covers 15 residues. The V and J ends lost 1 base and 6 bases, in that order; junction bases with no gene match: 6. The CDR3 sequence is CASSQVAGDSNEQFF. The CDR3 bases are TGTGCCAGCAGCCAAGTTGCGGGAGATAGCAATGAGCAGTTCTTC.